These 23 T cell receptor beta chains were sequenced from one sample in a study of PD-1 blockade in mismatch repair-deficient tumors. The assay was immunoSEQ multiplex PCR, and TCRdb's table has in-frame clones only and misses some. The table includes about 40,000 clones, about 88% detected once. Sequences were derived from peripheral blood, sampled 76 weeks after starting pembrolizumab. These receptors were collected from an adult with mismatch repair-deficient cancer.

This clone was detected a few times. This sequence joins TRBV7-9 and TRBJ2-7; D is undetermined. The V gene lost 3 bases and the J gene lost 3 bases, with 6 bases spanning the gap. In germline, CDR1 is SEHNR, CDR2 FQNEAQ (reference sequence). There are 12 residues in the CDR3. The chain's CDR3 is CASSLGVYEQYF. CDR3 nucleotides: TGTGCCAGCAGCTTGGGCGTCTACGAGCAGTACTTC.

V and J are TRBV7-9 and TRBJ2-7; weak D call: TRBD2 (6 bases). The length of the CDR3 is 13 residues. The V gene lost 5 bases and the J gene lost 6 bases, with 14 bases spanning the gap. Germline values: CDR1 SEHNR, CDR2 FQNEAQ (reference sequence). CDR3 region: CASSPPQGGEQYF. CDR3 DNA sequence: TGTGCCAGCAGCCCCCCGCAGGGAGGCGAGCAGTACTTC.

The V call is TRBV18, the J call TRBJ2-4, with 7 bases aligning to TRBD1. CDR3 size: 17 residues. Germline-derived CDR1 and CDR2 are KGHSH and LQKENI. V gave up 4 bases and J gave up 11 bases; unmatched junction bases: 20. In DNA form, the CDR3 reads TGTGCCAGCTCACTCCTCATAAATCCCCGCGCGACAGGGCTTCAGTACTTC. It encodes CASSLLINPRATGLQYF.

V is TRBV19 and J is TRBJ2-1; no clear D gene. CDR1 is LNHDA, CDR2 SQIVND, per germline (reference sequence). The V end was cut by 5 bases, the J end by 8 bases, with 16 bases between. The CDR3 covers 14 residues. CDR3 residues: CASSPSRVKHEQFF. CDR3 DNA sequence: TGTGCCAGTAGTCCGTCGAGAGTAAAGCATGAGCAGTTCTTC.

The rearrangement links TRBV21-1 to TRBJ1-4; the D call of TRBD1 is as the table states it, not checked on the DNA. TRBV21-1 is termed a pseudogene. The CDR3 is made up of 22 amino acids. The CDR3: CASSLTLDLQGQTPPGNEKLFF. The CDR3 bases are TGTGCCAGCAGCCTGACACTTGACTTACAGGGACAGACCCCACCCGGTAATGAAAAACTGTTTTTT.

The rearrangement uses TRBV6-5 and TRBJ1-1; 7 nucleotides agree with TRBD1. V gave up 6 bases and J gave up 5 bases; unmatched junction bases: 6. The CDR3 totals 13 residues. Germline V CDR1 and CDR2: MNHEY, SVGAGI. DNA of the CDR3: TGTGCCAGCAGGGACAGGACCTTAACTGAAGCTTTCTTT. The encoded protein is CASRDRTLTEAFF.

This clone has a single count. CDR3 amino acids: CASRPESGRGTQYF. DNA for the CDR3: TGTGCCAGCCGGCCGGAAAGCGGGAGAGGGACGCAGTATTTT. This rearrangement joins TRBV2 to TRBJ2-3; 8 bases align to TRBD2. The length of the CDR3 is 14 residues. Germline-derived CDR1 and CDR2 are SNHLY and FYNNEI. Trimming removed 8 bases from V and 9 bases from J; junction bases left unmatched: 13. The entire variable domain, with the rest obtained from reference TRBV2 and TRBJ2-3, is as follows: EPEVTQTPSHQVTQMGQEVILRCVPISNHLYFYWYRQILGQKVEFLVSFYNNEISEKSEIFDDQFSVERPDGSNFTLKIRSTKLEDSAMYFCASRPESGRGTQYFGPGTRLTVL.

J is TRBJ2-7 and V is TRBV19; 7 bases map to TRBD1. The junction had 3 bases not matched to a gene; V was cut back by 1 base and J by 3 bases. The CDR3 covers 14 residues. Germline V lookup: CDR1 LNHDA, CDR2 SQIVND (reference sequence). This CDR3 is CASSIGGQYYEQYF. The CDR3 DNA reads as TGTGCCAGTAGTATAGGGGGACAGTACTACGAGCAGTACTTC.

The genes are TRBV11-3 and TRBJ1-1, with a tentative D call TRBD1 (6 bases). V was shortened by 5 bases and J by 1 base, with 14 bases between the two germline ends. This CDR3 contains 15 residues. Per the germline V gene, CDR1 is SGHNT and CDR2 is YENEEA. The CDR3 is CASSPTGHPNTEAFF. As DNA, the CDR3 is TGTGCCAGCAGCCCCACGGGACACCCGAACACTGAAGCTTTCTTT.

The chain uses TRBV7-9 and TRBJ1-3, with 7 positions matching TRBD1. CDR3 length: 16 amino acids. The germline CDR1 and CDR2 sequences are SEHNR and FQNEAQ (reference sequence). With V trimmed by 6 bases and J by 4 bases, 12 bases remained unmatched. The CDR3 DNA follows: TGTGCCAGCAGTTCATTATGGACAGGCTCAGGAAACACCATATATTTT. Translating gives CASSSLWTGSGNTIYF.

The J gene is TRBJ2-5, the V gene TRBV27, with D tentatively TRBD1 (6 bases). CDR1 and CDR2 (germline): MNHEY, SMNVEV (reference sequence). The CDR3 covers 15 residues. The V gene lost 4 bases and the J gene lost 4 bases, with 16 bases spanning the gap. CDR3 region: CASSSPQGGGETQYF. In nucleotides, the CDR3 is TGTGCCAGCAGTTCCCCCCAAGGGGGTGGAGAGACCCAGTACTTC.

J is TRBJ2-2 and V is TRBV6-5; D gene ambiguous. Trimming stripped 8 bases from V and 4 bases from J, with 14 bases between. This CDR3 contains 14 residues. In germline, CDR1 is MNHEY, CDR2 SVGAGI. The DNA of the CDR3 is TGTGCCAGCTCATACGGCTTGTCCACCGGGGAGCTGTTTTTT. Amino acids: CASSYGLSTGELFF.

J is TRBJ2-7 and V is TRBV29-1; the match to TRBD2 covers 11 bases. CDR3 length equals 13 residues. V lost 6 bases and J lost 2; bases outside the gene matches: 3. Germline assignment: CDR1 SQVTM and CDR2 ANQGSEA. CDR3 sequence reads: CSVGTSGPYEQYF. The CDR3 DNA reads TGCAGCGTAGGGACTAGCGGACCCTACGAGCAGTACTTC.

This chain connects TRBV6-4 to TRBJ2-3; 9 bases agree with TRBD2. With 5 bases clipped from V and 4 bases from J, the junction kept 7 bases outside the gene matches. The length of the CDR3 is 15 residues. Per germline, CDR1 MRHNA and CDR2 SNTAGT. CDR3 bases: TGTGCCAGCAGTCGTAGCGGGAGTGGCGCAGATACGCAGTATTTT. Its protein product is CASSRSGSGADTQYF.

This rearrangement joins TRBV5-1 to TRBJ2-7; D is unresolved. Germline-derived CDR1 and CDR2 are SGHRS and YFSETQ. The CDR3 is made up of 13 amino acids. V was pared by 4 bases and J by 0 bases, with 8 bases between. The CDR3 protein is CASSRTVSYEQYF. The CDR3 region has the DNA TGCGCCAGCAGCCGGACGGTCTCCTACGAGCAGTACTTC.

The rearrangement joins TRBV7-3 to TRBJ2-3, with D hard to call. The V end lost 2 bases, the J end lost 6 bases, and 12 bases lay between the germline ends. From germline, CDR1 is SGHTA and CDR2 FQGTGA. CDR3 length equals 14 residues. The CDR3 reads CASSLGVGADTQYF. CDR3 nucleotides: TGTGCCAGCAGCTTAGGCGTAGGAGCCGATACGCAGTATTTT.

The chain employs TRBV19 and TRBJ2-5, with 7 bases that match TRBD2. The junction had 9 bases not matched to a gene; V was cut back by 9 bases and J by 11 bases. CDR3 length equals 11 residues. Germline V gene lookup returns CDR1 LNHDA and CDR2 SQIVND (reference sequence). The CDR3, as DNA: TGTGCCAGCTCGGGTGTCGGGGGGCAGTACTTC. This gives the protein CASSGVGGQYF.

The chain links TRBV10-3 to TRBJ1-3; D is undetermined. Germline V gives CDR1 ENHRY, CDR2 SYGVKD. Trimming took off 3 bases at V and 4 bases at J, with 7 bases between the two ends. The CDR3 is 13 residues long. The CDR3 region is CAISDSPGNTIYF. In DNA form, the CDR3 reads TGTGCCATCAGTGACTCTCCGGGAAACACCATATATTTT.

V gene TRBV7-8 combines with J gene TRBJ1-1, with TRBD1 as a possible D gene (6 bases). V was cut by 5 bases and J by 1 base, with 11 bases left in between. The CDR3 spans 14 residues. The germline gives CDR1 SGHVS, CDR2 FQNEAQ. CDR3 nucleotide sequence: TGTGCCAGCAGCCGGACAGAACAGAACACTGAAGCTTTCTTT. Its protein product is CASSRTEQNTEAFF.

This rearrangement joins TRBV7-3 to TRBJ2-2; tentative D call: TRBD2 (5 bases). Trimming stripped 3 bases from V and 4 bases from J, with 15 bases between. Germline values: CDR1 SGHTA, CDR2 FQGTGA. This CDR3 has 16 amino acids. The CDR3 DNA is TGTGCCAGCAGCTTTGGGATAGCGTCGGGCACCGGGGAGCTGTTTTTT. This sequence encodes CASSFGIASGTGELFF.

V gene TRBV27 combines with J gene TRBJ2-2; D is possibly TRBD1 (6 bases). This CDR3 comprises 14 residues. V was trimmed by 5 bases and J by 5 bases, leaving 12 bases between them. CDR1 is MNHEY and CDR2 is SMNVEV in the germline V gene (reference sequence). This CDR3 is CASSNQGNTGELFF. In nucleotides, the CDR3 is TGTGCCAGCAGTAATCAGGGGAATACCGGGGAGCTGTTTTTT.

The rearrangement uses TRBV2 and TRBJ1-3, with D unresolved. Trimming pared 3 bases from V and 4 bases from J, leaving 7 bases between. CDR3 length: 13 amino acids. Germline CDR1 and CDR2: SNHLY and FYNNEI. CDR3 amino acids: CASSDGVGNTIYF. For the CDR3, the DNA is TGTGCCAGCAGTGACGGAGTGGGAAACACCATATATTTT. Complete variable domain (other parts from reference TRBV2 and TRBJ1-3): EPEVTQTPSHQVTQMGQEVILRCVPISNHLYFYWYRQILGQKVEFLVSFYNNEISEKSEIFDDQFSVERPDGSNFTLKIRSTKLEDSAMYFCASSDGVGNTIYFGEGSWLTVV.

The chain has TRBV5-4 and TRBJ2-7, with 14 bases identical to TRBD2. CDR1 SGHNT and CDR2 YYREEE come from the germline V gene (reference sequence). J gave up 5 bases and V 5 bases, and 6 bases lay outside the gene matches. The CDR3 covers 15 residues. CDR3 sequence: CASRSGLAGGNEQYF. The CDR3 DNA reads TGTGCCAGCAGGTCTGGACTAGCGGGAGGTAACGAGCAGTACTTC.